Listed below are T cell receptor beta chains from one sample, sequenced in a study of cytomegalovirus exposure and HLA in healthy donors. Sequencing used immunoSEQ multiplex PCR; TCRdb keeps in-frame clones, though not all of them. The repertoire holds under 130,000 clones, with 70% to 80% as singletons. The sequenced sample consisted of PBMCs. The receptors were sampled from a woman between 35 and 50 years old in good health and CMV-seronegative. The CDR3 runs from the conserved cysteine through the conserved F or W. The order of the fields is V gene, clone size, J gene, D gene, CDR3 DNA, CDR3 protein. The D gene is left open where the match is weak. Only some rows state a clone size, as once, few, many or a class for expanded clones.

V: TRBV6-1
size: .
J: TRBJ2-1
D: .
DNA: TGTGCCAGCAGTGAGGCGGGGAGCTCCTACAATGAGCAGTTCTTC
CDR3: CASSEAGSSYNEQFF

V: TRBV19
size: .
J: TRBJ1-1
D: .
DNA: TGTGCCAGTAGTCTACGTGGTTTGAACACTGAAGCTTTCTTT
CDR3: CASSLRGLNTEAFF

V: TRBV7-6
size: few
J: TRBJ2-1
D: .
DNA: TGTGCCAGCAGCCCGAGACTAAACAATGAGCAGTTCTTC
CDR3: CASSPRLNNEQFF

V: TRBV6-5
size: .
J: TRBJ2-3
D: .
DNA: TGTGCCAGCAGGCGGGATAACACAGATACGCAGTATTTT
CDR3: CASRRDNTDTQYF

V: TRBV19
size: few
J: TRBJ1-3
D: TRBD1
DNA: TGTGCCAGTAAACAGCCTGGGACAGCGAGCGACACCATATATTTT
CDR3: CASKQPGTASDTIYF

V: TRBV5-1
size: .
J: TRBJ2-5
D: .
DNA: TGCGCCAGCAGCTTGACCCCCGGGGCAGGGGATAAGGAGCAGTACTTC
CDR3: CASSLTPGAGDKEQYF

V: TRBV18
size: .
J: TRBJ1-4
D: TRBD1
DNA: TGTGCCAGCTCACGGGACAGTACGGGTGAAAAACTGTTTTTT
CDR3: CASSRDSTGEKLFF

V: TRBV7-2
size: .
J: TRBJ1-6
D: .
DNA: TGTGCCAGCAGCTTAGCGGGGGCGGACTCACCCCTCCACTTT
CDR3: CASSLAGADSPLHF

V: TRBV5-6
size: few
J: TRBJ1-1
D: .
DNA: TGTGCCAGCAGCTTGACAGTGAACACTGAAGCTTTCTTT
CDR3: CASSLTVNTEAFF

V: TRBV7-2
size: .
J: TRBJ1-1
D: .
DNA: TGTGCCAGCAGCCGGGGTGTCACTGAAGCTTTCTTT
CDR3: CASSRGVTEAFF

V: TRBV7-7
size: .
J: TRBJ2-1
D: .
DNA: TGTGCCAGCAGCTTAACCAGGGCCGACTACAATGAGCAGTTCTTC
CDR3: CASSLTRADYNEQFF

V: TRBV5-6
size: .
J: TRBJ2-1
D: TRBD1
DNA: TGTGCCAGCAGCTTGATAACAGGGGGTCCTGAGCAGTTCTTC
CDR3: CASSLITGGPEQFF

V: TRBV4-2
size: .
J: TRBJ1-5
D: .
DNA: TGTGCCAGCAGCCAAGTTCCAGCCCCAGGGCCCCAGCATTTT
CDR3: CASSQVPAPGPQHF

V: TRBV7-9
size: .
J: TRBJ1-1
D: .
DNA: TGTGCCAGCAGCCCTATAATGAACACTGAAGCTTTCTTT
CDR3: CASSPIMNTEAFF

V: TRBV5-6
size: .
J: TRBJ1-1
D: .
DNA: TGTGCCAGCACCGTTGTGGGAGGGGCCCTACTGAACACTGAAGCTTTCTTT
CDR3: CASTVVGGALLNTEAFF

V: TRBV10-2
size: .
J: TRBJ2-7
D: .
DNA: TGCGCCAGCAGTGATCTCTACGAGCAGTACTTC
CDR3: CASSDLYEQYF

V: TRBV19
size: few
J: TRBJ2-1
D: TRBD1
DNA: TGTGCCAGTAGTATGGGGACAGGGTACCGGGATGAGCAGTTCTTC
CDR3: CASSMGTGYRDEQFF

V: TRBV15
size: .
J: TRBJ2-7
D: .
DNA: TGTGCCACCAGCAGAGTTAACCAGGGGACCGAGCAGTACTTC
CDR3: CATSRVNQGTEQYF

V: TRBV18
size: .
J: TRBJ1-3
D: .
DNA: TGTACCAGCTCACCGGACACAAGCTCTGGAAACACCATATATTTT
CDR3: CTSSPDTSSGNTIYF

V: TRBV5-1
size: .
J: TRBJ2-3
D: .
DNA: TGCGCCAGCAGCTTGTCGCCAGGTCAGGGCACAGATACGCAGTATTTT
CDR3: CASSLSPGQGTDTQYF

V: TRBV27
size: .
J: TRBJ1-5
D: .
DNA: TGTGCCAGCAGTTATTTGGGCGGGGGAAATCAGCCCCAGCATTTT
CDR3: CASSYLGGGNQPQHF

V: TRBV5-1
size: .
J: TRBJ2-3
D: .
DNA: TGCGCCAGCAGCTTGGAGGGAAGGGGAGATACGCAGTATTTT
CDR3: CASSLEGRGDTQYF

V: TRBV29-1
size: .
J: TRBJ2-3
D: TRBD2
DNA: TGCAGCGTTGTCGGAGGCGGGAGGGCCTCAGATACGCAGTATTTT
CDR3: CSVVGGGRASDTQYF

V: TRBV10-1
size: .
J: TRBJ2-1
D: .
DNA: TGCGCCAGCAGTGAGTCTATTTCGGCGGGGGCATCCTACAATGAGCAGTTCTTC
CDR3: CASSESISAGASYNEQFF

V: TRBV19
size: .
J: TRBJ2-7
D: .
DNA: TGTGCCAGTAGTATTCTTTCGAGCATGGGGACACCCTACGAGCAGTACTTC
CDR3: CASSILSSMGTPYEQYF

V: TRBV5-1
size: .
J: TRBJ2-7
D: .
DNA: TGCGCCAGCAGCTTGGCGGGGAGGAGCTCCTACGAGCAGTACTTC
CDR3: CASSLAGRSSYEQYF